Below, 21 T cell receptor beta chains from the same sample are listed, as sequenced in a study of T cells in Graves' hyperthyroidism and ophthalmopathy. Amplified TCR beta CDR3 regions derived from RNA transcripts. TCR CDR3 underwent first-round RT-PCR with the HTBI primer set. From the multiplex PCR reads, TCRdb called clonotypes with MiXCR, one entry per CDR3 protein. Among hundreds of thousands of distinct CDR3 sequences listed, about 35% were seen once. The sample taken for sequencing was blood. These receptors all stem from a woman in her thirties or forties with Graves' hyperthyroidism.

The chain combines TRBV6-5 with TRBJ2-7; D possibly uses TRBD1 or TRBD2 (5 bases each). This CDR3 spans 14 amino acids. V was shortened by 4 bases and J by 5 bases, with 15 bases between the two germline ends. Germline values: CDR1 MNHEY, CDR2 SVGAGI. In nucleotides, the CDR3 is TGTGCCAGCAGTTTTCGCTCTAGGGGACACGAGCAGTACTTC. Residues: CASSFRSRGHEQYF.

The rearrangement joins TRBV28 to TRBJ1-5; possibly TRBD1 for D (5 bases). The CDR3 runs 15 residues. Germline V gene sequence: CDR1 MDHEN, CDR2 SYDVKM. V lost 3 bases and J 5 bases, leaving 14 bases between the germline ends. DNA for the CDR3: TGTGCCAGCAGTTTGAAGGGCAGGGTAGATCAGCCCCAGCATTTT. This sequence encodes CASSLKGRVDQPQHF.

Ten or more counts support this clonotype. The chain links TRBV7-8 to TRBJ1-5; D is unclear. The CDR3 loop spans 14 amino acids. Germline assignment: CDR1 SGHVS and CDR2 FQNEAQ. Trimming pared 4 bases from V and 6 bases from J, leaving 13 bases between. The CDR3 here is CASSYQVFGQPQHF. The CDR3 DNA follows: TGTGCCAGCAGCTACCAGGTTTTTGGTCAGCCCCAGCATTTT.

This clonotype was seen repeatedly, ten times or more. The genes are TRBV10-3 and TRBJ2-7; 9 bases agree with TRBD1. The junction had 5 bases not matched to a gene; V was cut back by 7 bases and J by 4 bases. Germline V CDR1 and CDR2: ENHRY, SYGVKD. The CDR3 extends over 13 amino acids. Here the CDR3 DNA reads TGTGCCATCAACTTCGACAGGGGGTACGAGCAGTACTTC. As protein: CAINFDRGYEQYF.

On this clonotype itself: At one end, the junction sequence differs from germline, possibly due to a read error. This chain uses TRBV24-1 with TRBJ2-7, with TRBD1 identical over 9 bases. CDR3 length equals 15 residues. Germline V gene sequence: CDR1 KGHDR, CDR2 SFDVKD. In DNA, the CDR3 is TGTGCCAGCAGTCAAACGGGACAGGGCCTCTCCGAGCAGTACTTC. This sequence encodes CASSQTGQGLSEQYF.

In its sample, this clonotype was seen a few times. The V gene is TRBV5-6, the J gene TRBJ2-5, with D possibly being TRBD1 (6 bases). The germline gives CDR1 SGHDT, CDR2 YYEEEE. The CDR3 is 18 residues long. Trimming took off 4 bases at V and 2 bases at J, with 24 bases between the two ends. The CDR3 DNA sequence: TGTGCCAGCAGCCTTGGGACACAAGGACCTCAGTCGCAAGAGACCCAGTACTTC. As protein: CASSLGTQGPQSQETQYF.

This clonotype was counted ten times or more. V is TRBV7-8 and J is TRBJ2-5, with TRBD1 as a possible D gene (6 bases). This CDR3 is 14 amino acids long. The germline CDR1 and CDR2 sequences are SGHVS and FQNEAQ. V was clipped by 7 bases and J by 4 bases, with 16 bases between them. As DNA, the CDR3 is TGTGCCAGCAAGACTTTGGACAGCCGAGAGACCCAGTACTTC. Protein: CASKTLDSRETQYF.

This clonotype was seen a single time. The J gene is TRBJ2-7, the V gene TRBV7-2; D is unclear. This CDR3 has 13 residues. CDR1 is SGHTA and CDR2 is FQGNSA in the germline V gene. V lost 2 bases and J lost 5, with 10 bases in between. CDR3 sequence (DNA): TGTGCCAGCAGCTTACAATGGATTAACGAGCAGTACTTC. Residues: CASSLQWINEQYF.

The table lists this clonotype with many counts. The chain combines TRBV11-2 with TRBJ2-5, with 7 nucleotides matching TRBD2. This CDR3 comprises 14 residues. Trimming removed 1 base from V and 4 bases from J; junction bases left unmatched: 3. Germline assignment: CDR1 SGHAT and CDR2 FQNNGV. The DNA of the CDR3 is TGTGCCAGCAGCTTAGCGGGGGAGGGAGAGACCCAGTACTTC. This codes for CASSLAGEGETQYF.

The rearrangement links TRBV6-1 to TRBJ2-7; the D is unclear. Germline CDR1 and CDR2: MNHNS and SASEGT. V lost 4 bases to trimming and J lost 3 bases, with 16 bases between them. This CDR3 comprises 15 residues. This CDR3 is CASSGTRNRFYEQYF. Written as DNA, the CDR3 is TGTGCCAGCAGTGGGACGAGGAACAGATTCTACGAGCAGTACTTC.

This clonotype was detected many times. The V call is TRBV7-9, the J call TRBJ2-7; D is unclear. The germline gives CDR1 SEHNR, CDR2 FQNEAQ (reference sequence). The CDR3 is made up of 11 amino acids. Trimming left V 3 bases short and J 7 bases short, with 7 bases between. The CDR3 DNA is TGTGCCAGCAGCTTCGTTGGGGAGCAGTACTTC. It encodes CASSFVGEQYF.

For this clonotype: Just one base apart from a much larger clone, this may be a read error. This chain links TRBV6-5 with TRBJ2-7, with TRBD2 matching over 11 bases. The CDR3 extends over 14 amino acids. J gave up 5 bases and V 11 bases, and 11 bases lay outside the gene matches. Per the germline V gene, CDR1 is MNHEY and CDR2 is SVGAGI. The CDR3 DNA reads TGTGCCGGCTTGGGGGCTAGCGGGAGGAACGAGCAGTACTTC. Its translation: CAGLGASGRNEQYF.

This clonotype has a handful of counts. The chain recombines TRBV7-2 with TRBJ2-2, with 11 bases matching TRBD2. CDR3 size: 16 residues. Trimming took 6 bases from V and 0 from J; bases not matched to a gene: 3. Per germline, CDR1 SGHTA and CDR2 FQGNSA. CDR3 DNA sequence: TGTGCCAGCAGGACTAGCGGGATAGCGAACACCGGGGAGCTGTTTTTT. The encoded protein is CASRTSGIANTGELFF.

The chain employs TRBV7-2 and TRBJ1-2; no firm D call. CDR1 and CDR2 (germline): SGHTA, FQGNSA. With 6 bases removed from V and 5 bases from J, the gap between germline ends came to 28 bases. The CDR3 spans 18 residues. The CDR3 here is CASSSRREIPEGKYGYTF. The CDR3, as DNA: TGTGCCAGCAGTTCCAGGAGGGAGATCCCAGAGGGCAAGTATGGCTACACCTTC.

This sequence joins TRBV6-5 and TRBJ1-6; D gene uncertain. The germline V gene has CDR1 MNHEY and CDR2 SVGAGI. The CDR3 runs 14 residues. Trimming stripped 3 bases from V and 8 bases from J, with 11 bases between. CDR3 loop: CASSYTRGDSPLHF. The CDR3 DNA reads as TGTGCCAGCAGTTATACCCGGGGAGATTCACCCCTCCACTTT.

This clonotype came up many times. The chain is built from TRBV7-9 and TRBJ1-2, with 7 bases identical to TRBD1. Germline V gene data show CDR1 as SEHNR and CDR2 as FQNEAQ (reference sequence). J lost 3 bases, V lost 4 bases, and 8 bases had no gene match. This CDR3 contains 15 residues. CDR3 region: CASSSGETGHYGYTF. The CDR3 coding sequence is TGTGCCAGCAGCTCAGGGGAGACAGGGCACTATGGCTACACCTTC.

To note about this clonotype: A read error is possible here, since a much larger clone lies one base away. The rearrangement joins TRBV4-2 to TRBJ1-6; maybe TRBD1 (5 bases). CDR3 length: 13 residues. The germline CDR1 and CDR2 sequences are LGHNA and YNFKEQ. V was clipped by 1 base and J by 10 bases, with 8 bases between them. The DNA of the CDR3 is TGTGCCAGCAGCCAAGGTCGGGGCTCACCCCTCCACTTT. Its translation is CASSQGRGSPLHF.

This chain's CDR3 is CSARDSSGGRTNEQYF. The DNA for the CDR3 is TGCAGTGCTAGGGACTCTAGCGGGGGGCGAACCAATGAGCAGTACTTC. This chain joins TRBV20-1 and TRBJ2-7; 11 bases line up with TRBD2. This CDR3 region has 16 residues. Trimming cost V 3 bases and J 7 bases; bases outside gene matches: 14. The germline gives CDR1 DFQATT, CDR2 SNEGSKA (reference sequence).

This clonotype has just a few counts. The V gene is TRBV4-2, the J gene TRBJ1-5; D possibly corresponds to TRBD1 (6 bases). Germline loops: CDR1 LGHNA, CDR2 YNFKEQ. The CDR3 is made up of 18 amino acids. Trimming pared 2 bases from V and 1 base from J, leaving 18 bases between. The CDR3 reads CASSQTIAGAGSNQPQHF. The CDR3, as DNA: TGTGCCAGCAGCCAAACTATCGCGGGGGCTGGGAGCAATCAGCCCCAGCATTTT.

This clonotype was recorded at least ten times. The chain uses TRBV6-5 and TRBJ1-2, with D unclear. Trimming cost V 0 bases and J 4 bases, with 9 bases left between them. The CDR3 consists of 14 residues. Germline CDR1 and CDR2: MNHEY and SVGAGI. CDR3: CASSYSGRGYGYTF. CDR3 nucleotides: TGTGCCAGCAGTTACTCTGGACGAGGCTATGGCTACACCTTC.

This clonotype appeared many times. V is TRBV6-1 and J is TRBJ1-2; D is uncertain. V was clipped by 5 bases and J by 7 bases, with 8 bases between them. CDR1 is MNHNS, CDR2 SASEGT, per germline. CDR3 length: 11 amino acids. The DNA for the CDR3 is TGTGCCAGCAGTCCGATCGGTGGCTACACCTTC. It codes for CASSPIGGYTF.